This TCR beta chain was retrieved from a study of T-cell memory formation after mild COVID-19. Study-level background: Largely, TCR clusters stayed within a single donor.

Amplification by 5'RACE using constant-segment primers produced TCR alpha and TCR beta cDNA libraries that carried sample barcodes and UMIs. Using its own MiXCR run on the 5' RACE reads, TCRdb lists one record per CDR3 protein. Of a few hundred thousand distinct CDR3 sequences in the sample, roughly 13% were seen once. CDR1 and CDR2 (germline): SGHVS, FNYEAQ. J was trimmed by 3 bases and V by 8 bases; bases with no gene match: 15. This CDR3 comprises 16 residues. This clonotype was recorded many times. This chain joins TRBV7-6 and TRBJ2-7; 8 nucleotides align to TRBD1. The receptor's source is a man between 18 and 35 years old who had mild COVID-19 (a few samples of this study predate the infection). Cell type and time point are not known. Input material: PBMCs or a T cell subset sorted from them (not recorded which). The CDR3 DNA reads TGTGCCAGCCCAGACAGGGGAGCACGGGAACACTACGAGCAGTACTTC. Its translation: CASPDRGAREHYEQYF.